This T cell receptor beta chain is from a study of blood T cell repertoires in COVID-19 (dated by TCRdb to 2020 to 2022). At the level of the whole study: Samples covering the acute and convalescent phases of COVID-19 were provided by collaborators in the United States, Italy and Spain. The prospective study material was composed of cDNA or gDNA derived from T cells, B-cell-depleted T cells, or PBMCs. The dataset comprised deeply sampled blood TCRbeta repertoires from subjects exposed to, actively infected with, or recovered from COVID-19. The repertoires were released in a freely available public database meant as a resource for research on the immune response to SARS-CoV-2. The samples were drawn from two sources: the first 160 participants of the ongoing ImmuneRACE study, and 1,200 or so subjects contributed by 6 global collaborators. Nearly every sample came with metadata listing a de-identified subject ID, COVID-19 status, age in years and sex. HLA class I and class II types, where available, came from metadata supplied by the sample provider rather than from assay-based typing.

The immunoSEQ Assay, a bias-controlled multiplex PCR, was used to amplify TCRbeta CDR3 regions from genomic DNA. Turning to the authors' computational methods: Nucleated cell counts per sample were estimated from amplification of reference gene primers within the assay. To quantify the absolute abundance of each unique TCRbeta CDR3 rearrangement, sequence reads were collapsed and filtered. Productive Simpson clonality was computed per sample as the square root of Simpson's diversity index over productive rearrangements. TCRdb mirrors the immuneACCESS table, restricted to in-frame sequences. Some clones are absent from its copies; in checked studies, under half trace to an unresolved V gene, and the reason for the others is unknown. For V, J and clone size, that table is used; D and trimming come from the DNA. The table for this sample lists about 170,000 clones; more than 65% of them were counted only once. The ten largest clones take up approximately 11% of the sample.

Collaborating institutions collected whole blood in K2EDTA tubes following their own protocols. For TCRbeta analysis, collaborators shipped samples as frozen whole blood, isolated PBMCs, or DNA extracted from either of those sample types. The investigation overall reported the following: How much clinical and demographic metadata was included differed by source and by participant, and the metadata was provided uncurated.

Notes on this clone: This receptor's antigen is unknown. No clone much larger than this one lies a single base away; base qualities are absent.

Trimming takes 4 bases off V and 7 bases off J; junction bases not matched to a gene: 7. From the cysteine up to the phenylalanine, the CDR3 has a length of 17 residues. This entry keeps only the CDR3 DNA: 51 bases, framed from base 1. Via the germline V gene (reference sequence), CDR1 is LGHDT and CDR2 YNNKEL. The chain couples TRBV3-1 (or the pseudogene TRBV3-2) to TRBJ2-2; 15 bases in the junction line up with TRBD2. The TCR originated in an older man with active or convalescent COVID-19. The sequenced sample consisted of peripheral blood. Here is the DNA: TGTGCCAGCAGCCGGGGACTAGCGGGAGGCTCGGGCGGGGAGCTGTTTTTT. Its translation is CASSRGLAGGSGGELFF.